A selection of T cell receptor beta chains follows, all from one sample in a study of T cell repertoires in cytomegalovirus infection. MiXCR, run by TCRdb on the reads, gives a single entry per CDR3 protein. Among 300,000 or so distinct CDR3 sequences listed, about a quarter were seen once. The sequenced sample was PBMCs. The origin of the receptors is a human donor in good health (CMV status not recorded). Some clones in this sample may be carry-over from other donors' samples. Both conserved end residues are trimmed from each CDR3.

J gene,V gene,CDR3 protein
TRBJ2-7,TRBV20-1,SARTGGTGEQY
TRBJ2-5,TRBV7-2,ASGLRTGGETQY
TRBJ2-5,TRBV29-1,SVVRVRETQY
TRBJ2-5,TRBV11-2,ASSLVVGQGHQTQY
TRBJ1-1,TRBV28,ASSFPGSVNTEAF
TRBJ2-3,TRBV27,ASSLQGADTQY
TRBJ2-5,TRBV9,ASSGGGQGKETQY
TRBJ2-7,TRBV7-2,ASSRGGRYEQY
TRBJ1-6,TRBV11-2,ASSQDRFYSPLH
TRBJ2-3,TRBV12-3/TRBV12-4,ASTMRLAGGSTDTQY